The following is a T cell receptor (beta chain) sequence with its context. This CDR3 region has 15 residues. Germline lookup yields CDR1 MNHEY and CDR2 SVGAGI. Trimming removed 6 bases from V and 5 bases from J, with 19 bases in between. Per the study methods: Reference gene primer amplification gave estimated nucleated cell counts. Profiled with immunoSEQ multiplex PCR; TCRdb holds only in-frame clones, not every one. The V and J calls and clone size come from that table; D and trimming were worked out from the DNA. The data show roughly 570,000 clones, around nine tenths seen once. The sample originates from a study of blood T cell repertoires in COVID-19. Looking at the study overall: There were acute and convalescent COVID-19 samples, and they came from the United States, Italy and Spain. Sample material is recorded as cDNA or gDNA derived from T cells, B-cell-depleted T cells, or PBMCs.

The Seattle site enrolled patients during active infection and followed them longitudinally. V gene TRBV6-5 combines with J gene TRBJ1-2; D is possibly TRBD1 (5 bases). The clonotype was recovered from a woman between 45 and 60 years old with COVID-19, enrolled during active disease. Sequencing was done on a sample of peripheral blood. This CDR3 is CASSPGGWGGYGYTF. CDR3 bases: TGTGCCAGCAGCCCCGGCGGCTGGGGCGGATATGGCTACACCTTC.